The 2 T cell receptor beta chains in this list originate from one sample, sequenced in a study of blood T cell repertoires in COVID-19. TCRdb's copy holds only in-frame clones and misses some; the assay was immunoSEQ multiplex PCR. The sample has approximately 89,000 clones; 70% to 90% are singletons. Input material: peripheral blood. The origin of the receptors is a man aged 65 to 85 with acute or convalescent COVID-19.

V gene TRBV6-6 combines with J gene TRBJ2-3; possibly TRBD1 for D (6 bases). This CDR3 has 15 amino acids. With 5 bases removed from V and 2 bases from J, the gap between germline ends came to 14 bases. Germline V lookup: CDR1 MNHNY, CDR2 SVGAGI (reference sequence). CDR3 protein: CASSRQAPLTDTQYF. DNA of the CDR3: TGTGCCAGCAGTCGACAGGCCCCTCTCACAGATACGCAGTATTTT.

This chain uses TRBV6-5 with TRBJ1-5; 9 bases fit TRBD1. Germline CDR1 reads MNHEY; CDR2 reads SVGAGI. The J segment lost 6 bases and the V segment lost 9 bases, leaving 9 bases of the junction unmatched. CDR3 length: 14 residues. This chain's CDR3 is CASTGQGMTQPQHF. The CDR3, as DNA: TGTGCCAGTACAGGACAGGGGATGACTCAGCCCCAGCATTTT.